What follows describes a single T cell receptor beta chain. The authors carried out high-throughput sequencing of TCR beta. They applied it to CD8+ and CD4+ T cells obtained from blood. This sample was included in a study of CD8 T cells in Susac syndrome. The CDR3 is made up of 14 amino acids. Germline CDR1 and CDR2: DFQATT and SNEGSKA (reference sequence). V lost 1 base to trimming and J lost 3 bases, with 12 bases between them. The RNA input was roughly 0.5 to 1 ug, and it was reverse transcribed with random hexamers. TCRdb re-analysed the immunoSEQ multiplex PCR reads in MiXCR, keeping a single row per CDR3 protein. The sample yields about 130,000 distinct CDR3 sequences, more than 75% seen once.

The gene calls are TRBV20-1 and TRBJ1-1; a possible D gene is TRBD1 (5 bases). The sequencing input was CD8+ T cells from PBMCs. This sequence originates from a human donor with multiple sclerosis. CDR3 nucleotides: TGCAGTGCTAGAGTGCCCGACAGTTACACTGAAGCTTTCTTT. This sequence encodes CSARVPDSYTEAFF.